Below are 13 T cell receptor beta chains sequenced from a single sample in a study of T-cell memory formation after mild COVID-19. TCRdb ran MiXCR on the 5' RACE reads and lists one entry per CDR3 protein. This sample has 250,000 to 300,000 distinct CDR3 sequences, with under 20% found just once. What was sequenced was PBMCs or a T cell subset sorted from them (not recorded which). All receptors come from a man aged 18 to 35 who had mild COVID-19 (a few samples of this study predate the infection). Cell type and time point are not known.

This sequence joins TRBV2 and TRBJ1-1; 10 bases match TRBD1. From germline, CDR1 is SNHLY and CDR2 FYNNEI. The CDR3 covers 15 residues. J lost 4 bases, V lost 8 bases, and 10 bases had no gene match. The CDR3: CASGRTDRGPTEAFF. The CDR3, as DNA: TGTGCCAGCGGTCGAACCGACAGGGGGCCCACTGAAGCTTTCTTT.

This chain connects TRBV25-1 to TRBJ1-1, with D hard to call. Trimming left V 2 bases short and J 1 base short, with 14 bases between. The CDR3 consists of 16 residues. Germline CDR1 and CDR2: MGHDK and SYGVNS. This chain's CDR3 is CASSERLGGPNTEAFF. The CDR3 coding sequence is TGTGCCAGCAGTGAAAGATTGGGCGGACCGAACACTGAAGCTTTCTTT.

The J gene is TRBJ1-1, the V gene TRBV5-1, with TRBD1 matching over 7 bases. The germline V gene encodes CDR1 SGHRS and CDR2 YFSETQ. V dropped 2 bases and J dropped 3; count of bases not matched to a gene: 4. The CDR3 runs to 14 residues. The CDR3 DNA is TGCGCCAGCAGCTTACAGGGGTCGGACACTGAAGCTTTCTTT. It is translated as CASSLQGSDTEAFF.

The chain employs TRBV7-9 and TRBJ1-2; D not resolved. CDR1 and CDR2 from the germline V gene are SEHNR and FQNEAQ (reference sequence). Trimming pared 1 base from V and 5 bases from J, leaving 8 bases between. This CDR3 contains 13 residues. The CDR3 is CASSLVLGYGYTF. CDR3 DNA sequence: TGTGCCAGCAGCTTAGTTCTCGGGTATGGCTACACCTTC.

The chain uses TRBV4-2 and TRBJ1-1, with a weak D call TRBD1 (5 bases). CDR3 length: 16 residues. V gave up 0 bases and J gave up 0 bases, with 11 bases separating them. Per germline, CDR1 LGHNA and CDR2 YNFKEQ. CDR3 in amino acids: CASSQDGAAMNTEAFF. CDR3 nucleotide sequence: TGTGCCAGCAGCCAAGATGGGGCGGCCATGAACACTGAAGCTTTCTTT.

This clonotype was counted at least ten times. CDR3: CASSLYGGDTDTQYF. DNA of the CDR3: TGTGCCAGCAGCTTATACGGGGGGGACACAGATACGCAGTATTTT. The chain has TRBV7-6 and TRBJ2-3; 8 bases line up with TRBD2. Unmatched junction bases numbered 3, after V lost 2 bases and J lost 2 bases. This CDR3 contains 15 residues. Germline CDR1 is SGHVS and CDR2 is FNYEAQ.

This clonotype has a handful of counts. The rearrangement links TRBV11-2 to TRBJ2-3, with 7 bases lining up with TRBD2. The CDR3 sequence is 15 residues long. Germline loops: CDR1 SGHAT, CDR2 FQNNGV. J gave up 2 bases and V 3 bases, and 5 bases lay outside the gene matches. The CDR3 sequence is CASSFSAGNTDTQYF. In DNA, the CDR3 is TGTGCCAGCAGCTTCTCAGCGGGGAACACAGATACGCAGTATTTT.

Only a few counts were recorded for this clonotype. The genes are TRBV29-1 and TRBJ2-7; 10 bases align to TRBD2. Germline V gene sequence: CDR1 SQVTM, CDR2 ANQGSEA. J was trimmed by 6 bases and V by 6 bases; bases with no gene match: 11. This CDR3 is 14 amino acids long. The CDR3 nucleotides read TGCAGCGTCTTGACTAGCGGGTCTGATTGCGAGCAGTACTTC. Protein: CSVLTSGSDCEQYF.

The chain joins TRBV4-2 to TRBJ2-3; no clear D gene. The CDR3 is 15 residues long. CDR1 is LGHNA, CDR2 YNFKEQ, per germline. Trimming cost V 1 base and J 2 bases, with 10 bases left between them. CDR3 bases: TGTGCCAGCAGCCAAGGTCTTAGGCCCACAGATACGCAGTATTTT. This encodes CASSQGLRPTDTQYF.

This clonotype came up many times. This rearrangement joins TRBV7-2 to TRBJ2-1; possibly TRBD2 for D (5 bases). Germline loops: CDR1 SGHTA, CDR2 FQGNSA. The ends were cut back, 0 bases at V and 0 bases at J, with 6 bases in the middle. This CDR3 has 15 residues. The CDR3 protein is CASSLAGSSYNEQFF. In DNA form, the CDR3 reads TGTGCCAGCAGCTTAGCGGGGAGCTCCTACAATGAGCAGTTCTTC.

The rearrangement links TRBV20-1 to TRBJ2-7, with 9 bases aligning to TRBD1. The trim removed 3 bases at V and 5 bases at J, leaving 11 bases unmatched. CDR1 DFQATT and CDR2 SNEGSKA come from the germline V gene (reference sequence). The CDR3 covers 15 residues. CDR3 in DNA: TGCAGTGCTAGTACCGGGACAGGGCATAGCGACGAGCAGTACTTC. Translated: CSASTGTGHSDEQYF.

The chain couples TRBV5-1 to TRBJ1-2, with D unresolved. CDR1 and CDR2 from the germline V gene are SGHRS and YFSETQ. Trimming removed 1 base at V and 3 bases at J, with 7 bases between. CDR3 length equals 13 residues. In DNA form, the CDR3 reads TGCGCCAGCAGCTTGTACGGGGACTATGGCTACACCTTC. Its protein product is CASSLYGDYGYTF.

This rearrangement joins TRBV7-6 to TRBJ2-5, with D maybe TRBD2 (5 bases). This CDR3 has 18 amino acids. Per the germline V gene, CDR1 is SGHVS and CDR2 is FNYEAQ. Trimming removed 2 bases from V and 4 bases from J, with 23 bases in between. The CDR3 is CASSLSVPSGSVAETQYF. The CDR3 bases are TGTGCCAGCAGCTTATCGGTCCCATCGGGGAGCGTAGCAGAGACCCAGTACTTC.